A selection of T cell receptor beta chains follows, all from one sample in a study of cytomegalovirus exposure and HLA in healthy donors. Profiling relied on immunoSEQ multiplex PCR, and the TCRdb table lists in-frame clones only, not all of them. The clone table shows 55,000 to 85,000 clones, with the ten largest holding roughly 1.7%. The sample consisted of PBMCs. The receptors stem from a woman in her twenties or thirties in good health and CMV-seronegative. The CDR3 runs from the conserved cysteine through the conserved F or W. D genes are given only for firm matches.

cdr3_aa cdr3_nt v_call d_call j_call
CASSPRQAYF TGTGCCAGCTCACCAAGACAGGCGTACTTC TRBV18 NA TRBJ2-7
CASTTGRLAGGYQETQYF TGTGCCAGTACGACGGGGAGACTAGCGGGGGGCTACCAAGAGACCCAGTACTTC TRBV19 TRBD2 TRBJ2-5
CASSQGGRGQINYGYTF TGCGCCAGCAGCCAAGGGGGTAGGGGACAGATTAACTATGGCTACACCTTC TRBV4-3 TRBD1 TRBJ1-2
CAWEEFRNSPLHF TGTGCCTGGGAGGAATTCCGAAATTCACCCCTACACTTT TRBV30 NA TRBJ1-6
CSASNPGEQYF TGCAGTGCTAGTAACCCCGGCGAGCAGTACTTC TRBV20-1 NA TRBJ2-7
CSVEYWGGKAEAFF TGCAGCGTTGAATACTGGGGGGGGAAGGCTGAAGCTTTCTTT TRBV29-1 NA TRBJ1-1
CAWNTRGTRGGTDTQYF TGTGCCTGGAACACGCGGGGGACTAGAGGTGGCACAGATACGCAGTATTTT TRBV30 TRBD2 TRBJ2-3
CASSTDRSYGYTF TGTGCCAGTAGTACGGACAGGTCGTATGGCTACACCTTC TRBV19 TRBD1 TRBJ1-2
CASRDGVGGGGYEQYF TGTGCCAGCAGGGACGGCGTCGGCGGGGGGGGCTACGAGCAGTACTTC TRBV28 TRBD2 TRBJ2-7
CASSSPRGGFNEQFF TGTGCCAGCAGCTCCCCCCGGGGGGGGTTTAATGAGCAGTTCTTC TRBV11-2 TRBD2 TRBJ2-1
CASSQGFVAGGPDTQYF TGTGCCAGCAGCCAAGGGTTCGTAGCGGGGGGGCCGGATACGCAGTATTTT TRBV4-2 TRBD2 TRBJ2-3
CAISVRQMNTEAFF TGTGCCATCAGTGTGCGACAGATGAACACTGAAGCTTTCTTT TRBV10-3 NA TRBJ1-1
CASSPTQGSDGYTF TGTGCCAGCTCACCGACACAGGGATCGGATGGCTACACCTTC TRBV18 NA TRBJ1-2
CASSQRTATNYGYTF TGTGCCAGCAGCCAACGGACAGCAACTAACTATGGCTACACCTTC TRBV14 NA TRBJ1-2
CASSQGGTSGTEEQFF TGTGCCAGCAGCCAGGGGGGGACTAGCGGGACGGAGGAGCAGTTCTTC TRBV4-2 TRBD2 TRBJ2-1
CARSLFDSYPPQHF TGTGCCAGAAGCTTGTTCGACAGCTATCCGCCCCAGCATTTT TRBV5-3 NA TRBJ1-5
CASIEGGSRTGELFF TGTGCCAGCATCGAGGGCGGGAGCCGCACCGGGGAGCTGTTTTTT TRBV6-1 TRBD2 TRBJ2-2
CASSLSIVLAGVETQYF TGTGCCAGCAGTTTATCGATTGTCCTAGCGGGAGTGGAGACCCAGTACTTC TRBV27 TRBD2 TRBJ2-5
CASSLGTSYEQYF TGTGCCAGCAGTTTAGGCACCTCCTACGAGCAGTACTTC TRBV27 NA TRBJ2-7
CASSSDRDHEQYF TGTGCCAGCAGTTCGGACAGGGACCACGAGCAGTACTTC TRBV28 TRBD1 TRBJ2-7
CASSFDIGTSEQYF TGCGCCAGCAGTTTTGATATCGGGACAAGCGAGCAGTACTTC TRBV5-1 NA TRBJ2-7
CASTMGSGRRETQYF TGCGCCAGCACAATGGGTAGCGGGAGAAGGGAGACCCAGTACTTC TRBV5-1 TRBD2 TRBJ2-5
CASSEMATDTQYF TGTGCCAGCAGTGAGATGGCCACAGATACGCAGTATTTT TRBV6-4 NA TRBJ2-3
CASRQGQGSGNTIYF TGCGCCAGCAGACAGGGACAGGGCTCTGGAAACACCATATATTTT TRBV5-1 TRBD1 TRBJ1-3
CASSYSSANIQYF TGTGCCAGCAGTTACTCTAGCGCAAACATTCAGTACTTC TRBV27 NA TRBJ2-4
CASSQERDHWETQYF TGTGCCAGCAGCCAGGAGCGGGACCATTGGGAGACCCAGTACTTC TRBV27 TRBD2 TRBJ2-5
CASSQRTSRRGTEAFF TGCGCCAGCAGCCAGAGGACCAGCCGCAGGGGGACTGAAGCTTTCTTT TRBV4-1 TRBD1 TRBJ1-1
CAISNSGSSYNEQFF TGTGCCATCAGTAATAGCGGGAGCTCCTACAATGAGCAGTTCTTC TRBV10-3 TRBD2 TRBJ2-1
CATQLTGNSPLHF TGTGCCACCCAACTAACAGGGAATTCACCCCTCCACTTT TRBV27 NA TRBJ1-6
CASSLESRGTYGYTF TGTGCCAGCAGCTTAGAGTCCCGGGGTACCTATGGCTACACCTTC TRBV11-2 NA TRBJ1-2
CASSFGGGQGGNEQFF TGTGCCAGCAGTTTTGGGGGGGGACAGGGGGGTAATGAGCAGTTCTTC TRBV27 TRBD1 TRBJ2-1
CASSSQMNTEAFF TGTGCCAGCAGCTCCCAAATGAACACTGAAGCTTTCTTT TRBV7-2 NA TRBJ1-1
CASSEARVNTEAFF TGTGCCAGCAGTGAAGCGCGGGTGAACACTGAAGCTTTCTTT TRBV2 NA TRBJ1-1
CATSRGSADQETQYF TGTGCCACCAGCAGAGGAAGTGCGGATCAAGAGACCCAGTACTTC TRBV15 NA TRBJ2-5
CASSLWQGSNAFF TGTGCCAGTAGTCTCTGGCAGGGGAGTAACGCTTTCTTT TRBV19 NA TRBJ1-1